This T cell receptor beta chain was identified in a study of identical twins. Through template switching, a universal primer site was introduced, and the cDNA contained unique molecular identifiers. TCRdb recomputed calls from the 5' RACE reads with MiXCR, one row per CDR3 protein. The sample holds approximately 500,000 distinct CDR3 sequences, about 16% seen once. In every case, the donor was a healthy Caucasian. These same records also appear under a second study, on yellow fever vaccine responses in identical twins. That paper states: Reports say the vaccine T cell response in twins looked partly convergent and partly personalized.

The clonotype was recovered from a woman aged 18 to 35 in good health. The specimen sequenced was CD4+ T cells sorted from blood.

DNA for the CDR3: TGCGCCAGCAGCCCAACCGGGACGGTAAACATTCAGTACTTC. Translating it yields CASSPTGTVNIQYF. The rearrangement uses TRBV5-1 and TRBJ2-4, with D perhaps matching TRBD1 or TRBD2 (5 bases each). Deletions cut 4 bases from V and 6 bases from J, with 14 bases between. Germline CDR1 SGHRS, CDR2 YFSETQ. The CDR3 has 14 amino acids.